Described below is a single T cell receptor beta chain sequence and its context. Each bulk PBMC sample had 300 to 400 ng DNA loaded. The repertoire was sequenced with immunoSEQ multiplex PCR; TCRdb's copy has only in-frame clones and lacks some. The table includes thousands of clones, 84% detected once. The CDR3 length is 16 residues. Trimming pared 4 bases from V and 5 bases from J, leaving 21 bases between. Germline-derived CDR1 and CDR2 are SGDLS and YYNGEE. The data originate from a study of blood T cell dynamics during melanoma immunotherapy. Turning to the study itself: First-line therapy was either pembrolizumab or nivolumab with ipilimumab for metastatic melanoma.

Time point defined: week 3, after first cycle of checkpoint inhibitor. Response was assessed by RECIST 1.1 at 12 weeks, except a couple of rapid progressors. Here the sequenced sample was blood, taken from a patient treated with checkpoint blockade. This TCR was sampled from a human donor with melanoma. V is TRBV9 and J is TRBJ1-1; TRBD1 is a possible D gene (6 bases). This CDR3 is CASSPQDRIRETEAFF. The CDR3 coding sequence is TGTGCCAGCAGCCCCCAAGACAGGATCCGGGAGACTGAAGCTTTCTTT.